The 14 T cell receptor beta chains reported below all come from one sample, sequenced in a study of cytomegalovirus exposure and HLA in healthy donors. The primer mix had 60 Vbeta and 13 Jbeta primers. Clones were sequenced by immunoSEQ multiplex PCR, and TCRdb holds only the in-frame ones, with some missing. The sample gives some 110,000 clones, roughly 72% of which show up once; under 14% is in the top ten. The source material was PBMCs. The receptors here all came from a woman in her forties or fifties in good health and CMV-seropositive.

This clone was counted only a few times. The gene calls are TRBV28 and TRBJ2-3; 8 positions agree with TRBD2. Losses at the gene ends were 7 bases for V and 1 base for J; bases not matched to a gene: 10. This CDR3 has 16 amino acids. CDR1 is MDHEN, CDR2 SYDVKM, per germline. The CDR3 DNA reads TGTGCCAGCAACTCCCCAAGAGCGGGAGGCACAGATACGCAGTATTTT. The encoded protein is CASNSPRAGGTDTQYF.

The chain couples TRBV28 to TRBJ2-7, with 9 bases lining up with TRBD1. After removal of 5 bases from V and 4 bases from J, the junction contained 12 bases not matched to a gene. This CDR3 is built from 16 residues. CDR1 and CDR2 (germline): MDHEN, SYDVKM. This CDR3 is CASSPLSGQGEYEQYF. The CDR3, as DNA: TGTGCCAGCAGTCCGCTGTCGGGACAGGGTGAATACGAGCAGTACTTC. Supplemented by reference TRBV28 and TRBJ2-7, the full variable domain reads DVKVTQSSRYLVKRTGEKVFLECVQDMDHENMFWYRQDPGLGLRLIYFSYDVKMKEKGDIPEGYSVSREKKERFSLILESASTNQTSMYLCASSPLSGQGEYEQYFGPGTRLTVT.

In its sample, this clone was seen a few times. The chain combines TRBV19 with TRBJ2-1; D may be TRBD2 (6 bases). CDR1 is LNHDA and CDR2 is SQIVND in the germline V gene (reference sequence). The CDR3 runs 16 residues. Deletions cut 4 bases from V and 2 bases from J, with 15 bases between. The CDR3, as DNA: TGTGCCAGTAGTACCCTCGGGACTTCGCCCTACAATGAGCAGTTCTTC. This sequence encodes CASSTLGTSPYNEQFF.

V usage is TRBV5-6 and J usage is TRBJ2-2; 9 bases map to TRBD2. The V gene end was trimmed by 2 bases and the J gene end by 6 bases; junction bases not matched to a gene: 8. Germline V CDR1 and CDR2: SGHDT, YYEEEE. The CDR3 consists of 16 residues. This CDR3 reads CASSFDSGGKAGELFF. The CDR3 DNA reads TGTGCCAGCAGCTTCGATAGCGGGGGAAAGGCCGGGGAGCTGTTTTTT.

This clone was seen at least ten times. The DNA for the CDR3 is TGCGCCAGCAGCCAAGAGTTTGTCGCCTACAATGAGCAGTTCTTC. Translated: CASSQEFVAYNEQFF. The chain uses TRBV4-1 and TRBJ2-1, with D hard to call. The CDR3 has 15 residues. Germline V gene sequence: CDR1 MGHRA, CDR2 YSYEKL. V shed 0 bases and J shed 2 bases, with 8 bases lying between them.

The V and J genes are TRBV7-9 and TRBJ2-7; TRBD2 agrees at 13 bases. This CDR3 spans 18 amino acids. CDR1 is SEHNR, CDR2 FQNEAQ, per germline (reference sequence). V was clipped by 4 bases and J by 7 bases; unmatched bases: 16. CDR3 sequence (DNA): TGTGCCAGCAGCTCCCTTTTTGAACTAGCGGGAGGGCCTCAAGAGCAGTACTTC. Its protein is CASSSLFELAGGPQEQYF. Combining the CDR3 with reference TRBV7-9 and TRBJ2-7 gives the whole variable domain DTGVSQNPRHKITKRGQNVTFRCDPISEHNRLYWYRQTLGQGPEFLTYFQNEAQLEKSRLLSDRFSAERPKGSFSTLEIQRTEQGDSAMYLCASSSLFELAGGPQEQYFGPGTRLTVT.

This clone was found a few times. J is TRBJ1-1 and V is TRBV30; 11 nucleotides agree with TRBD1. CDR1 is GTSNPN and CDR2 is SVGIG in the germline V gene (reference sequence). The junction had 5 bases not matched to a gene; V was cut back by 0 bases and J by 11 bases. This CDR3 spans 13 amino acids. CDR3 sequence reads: CAWSVGGQGVAFF. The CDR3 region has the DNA TGTGCCTGGAGTGTCGGGGGACAGGGGGTCGCTTTCTTT.

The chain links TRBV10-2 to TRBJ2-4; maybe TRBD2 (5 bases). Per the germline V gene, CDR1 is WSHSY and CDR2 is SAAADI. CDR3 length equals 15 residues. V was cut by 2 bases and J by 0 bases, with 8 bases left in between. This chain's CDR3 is CASSEPGLAKNIQYF. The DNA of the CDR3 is TGCGCCAGCAGTGAGCCTGGACTAGCCAAAAACATTCAGTACTTC.

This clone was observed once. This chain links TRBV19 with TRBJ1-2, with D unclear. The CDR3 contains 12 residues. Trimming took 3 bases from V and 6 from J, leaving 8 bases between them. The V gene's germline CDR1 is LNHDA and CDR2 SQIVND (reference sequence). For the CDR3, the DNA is TGTGCCAGTAGTATGGAGCTGGATGGCTACACCTTC. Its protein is CASSMELDGYTF. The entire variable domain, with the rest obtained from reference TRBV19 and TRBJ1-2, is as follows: DGGITQSPKYLFRKEGQNVTLSCEQNLNHDAMYWYRQDPGQGLRLIYYSQIVNDFQKGDIAEGYSVSREKKESFPLTVTSAQKNPTAFYLCASSMELDGYTFGSGTRLTVV.

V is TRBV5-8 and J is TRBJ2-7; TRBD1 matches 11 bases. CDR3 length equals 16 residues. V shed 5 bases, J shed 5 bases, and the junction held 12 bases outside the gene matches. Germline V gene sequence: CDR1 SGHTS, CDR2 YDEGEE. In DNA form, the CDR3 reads TGTGCCAGCAGTGAACTTCCGGGACAGGGGGTGCACGAGCAGTACTTC. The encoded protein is CASSELPGQGVHEQYF. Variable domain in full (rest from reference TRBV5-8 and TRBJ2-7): EAGVTQSPTHLIKTRGQQATLRCSPISGHTSVYWYQQALGLGLQFLLWYDEGEERNRGNFPPRFSGRQFPNYSSELNVNALELEDSALYLCASSELPGQGVHEQYFGPGTRLTVT.

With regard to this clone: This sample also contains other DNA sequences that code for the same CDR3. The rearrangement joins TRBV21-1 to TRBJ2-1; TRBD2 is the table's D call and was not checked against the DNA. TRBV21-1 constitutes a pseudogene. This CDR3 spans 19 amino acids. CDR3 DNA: TGTGCCAGCAGCATCCCGGCGGGGCAGGGCGAAAGCTCCTACAATGAGCAGTTCTTC. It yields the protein CASSIPAGQGESSYNEQFF.

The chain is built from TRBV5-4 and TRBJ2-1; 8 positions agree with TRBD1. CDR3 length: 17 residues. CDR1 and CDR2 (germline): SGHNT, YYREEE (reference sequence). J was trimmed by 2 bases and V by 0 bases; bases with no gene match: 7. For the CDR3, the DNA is TGTGCCAGCAGCTTGGGGGGGACAGGAGTAACCTACAATGAGCAGTTCTTC. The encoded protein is CASSLGGTGVTYNEQFF.

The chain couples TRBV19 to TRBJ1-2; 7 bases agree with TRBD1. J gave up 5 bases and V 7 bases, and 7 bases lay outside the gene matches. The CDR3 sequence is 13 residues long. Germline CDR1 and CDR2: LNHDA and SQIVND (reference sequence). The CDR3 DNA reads TGTGCCAGTAACCGACCAGGGGGTTATGGCTACACCTTC. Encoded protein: CASNRPGGYGYTF.

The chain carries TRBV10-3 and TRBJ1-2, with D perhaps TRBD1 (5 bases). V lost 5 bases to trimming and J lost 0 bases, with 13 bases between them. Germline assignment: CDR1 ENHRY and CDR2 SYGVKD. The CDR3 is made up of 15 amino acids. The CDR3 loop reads CAISPDTATNYGYTF. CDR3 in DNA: TGTGCCATCAGTCCGGACACCGCGACTAACTATGGCTACACCTTC.